This T cell receptor (beta chain) was captured in a study of blood T cells in healthy people across ages. Only a few counts were recorded for this clonotype. A second roughly 6 to 12 cycle PCR used barcoded and J-beta primers. TCRdb fed the 5' RACE reads into MiXCR, producing one record per CDR3 protein. In the table there are over 950,000 distinct CDR3 sequences, 35% to 40% of which are singletons. Germline V gene data show CDR1 as DFQATT and CDR2 as SNEGSKA (reference sequence). The V and J ends lost 0 bases and 1 base respectively, with 9 bases between them. The CDR3 contains 14 residues. Drawn from each donor were 9 to 10 milliliters of peripheral blood.

The chain uses TRBV20-1 and TRBJ1-1; tentative D call: TRBD1 (6 bases). Sequencing was performed on blood. This TCR was recovered from a man aged 18 to 29 in good health. CDR3 coding DNA: TGCAGTGCTAGAGATCAGGGGACGAACACTGAAGCTTTCTTT. As protein: CSARDQGTNTEAFF.